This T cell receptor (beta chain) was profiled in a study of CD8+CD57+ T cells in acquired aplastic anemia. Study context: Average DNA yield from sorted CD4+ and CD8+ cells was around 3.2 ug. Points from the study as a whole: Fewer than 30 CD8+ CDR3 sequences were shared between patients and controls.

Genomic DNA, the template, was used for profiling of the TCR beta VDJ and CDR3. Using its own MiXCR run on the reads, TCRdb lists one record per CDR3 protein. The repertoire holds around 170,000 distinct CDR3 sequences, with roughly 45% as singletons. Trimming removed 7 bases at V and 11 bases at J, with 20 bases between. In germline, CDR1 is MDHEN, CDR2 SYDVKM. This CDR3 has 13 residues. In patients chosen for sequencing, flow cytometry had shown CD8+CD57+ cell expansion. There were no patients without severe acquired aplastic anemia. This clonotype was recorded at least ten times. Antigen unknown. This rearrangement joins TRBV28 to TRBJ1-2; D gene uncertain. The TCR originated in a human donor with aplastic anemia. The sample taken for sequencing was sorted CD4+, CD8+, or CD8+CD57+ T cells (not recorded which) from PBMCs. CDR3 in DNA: TGTGCCAGCACCACAGACTACTTAATGATGTACACCTTC. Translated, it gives CASTTDYLMMYTF.